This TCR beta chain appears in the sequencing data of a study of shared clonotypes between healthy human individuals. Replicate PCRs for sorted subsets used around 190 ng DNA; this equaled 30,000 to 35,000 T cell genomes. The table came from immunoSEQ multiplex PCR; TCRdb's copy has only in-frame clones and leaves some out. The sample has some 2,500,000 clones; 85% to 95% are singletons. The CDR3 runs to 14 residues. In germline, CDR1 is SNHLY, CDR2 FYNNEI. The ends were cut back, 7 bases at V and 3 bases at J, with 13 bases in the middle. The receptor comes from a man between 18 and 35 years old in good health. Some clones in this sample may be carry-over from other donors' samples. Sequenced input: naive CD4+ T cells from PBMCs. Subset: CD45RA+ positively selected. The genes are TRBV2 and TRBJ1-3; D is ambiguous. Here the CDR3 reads CASKNEGFGNTIYF. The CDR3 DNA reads TGTGCCAGCAAAAACGAGGGCTTTGGAAACACCATATATTTT.